The T cell receptor beta chain described here comes from a study of neurological immune-mediated disorders. Comments on this clonotype: A much larger clone lies a single base off, so this may be a read error.

The germline gives CDR1 DFQATT, CDR2 SNEGSKA (reference sequence). V gave up 0 bases and J gave up 0 bases; unmatched junction bases: 4. This CDR3 region has 15 residues. TCRdb reprocessed the 5' RACE reads with MiXCR, giving one entry per CDR3 protein. The top ten clones hold 6% to 9% of a sample with 25,000 to 30,000 distinct CDR3 sequences, over 3% of them seen once. V is TRBV20-1 and J is TRBJ1-1; 7 nucleotides align to TRBD1. Sequencing used PBMCs. The receptor's source is a woman aged 30 to 39 with multiple sclerosis. CDR3 protein: CSARDWDRMNTEAFF. CDR3 bases: TGCAGTGCTAGAGATTGGGACAGAATGAACACTGAAGCTTTCTTT.